Listed here is a single TCR beta chain. This sample is drawn from a study of blood T cell repertoires in COVID-19. Study overall: Sites in the United States, Italy and Spain provided acute and convalescent COVID-19 samples. Sample material is recorded as cDNA or gDNA derived from T cells, B-cell-depleted T cells, or PBMCs.

Enrollment of patients from Seattle took place during active infection, with longitudinal follow-up. CDR3 length: 12 residues. Trimming took off 4 bases at V and 9 bases at J, with 12 bases between the two ends. Under the authors' procedure: Estimates of nucleated cell counts were drawn from the amplification of reference gene primers. Assay used: immunoSEQ multiplex PCR; TCRdb lists only in-frame clones, some missing. V and J calls and clone size come straight from that table; D and trimming were deduced from the DNA. The repertoire consists of around 18,000 clones, with over 60% occurring once and the leading ten covering roughly 17%.

The chain carries TRBV12-3 or TRBV12-4 and TRBJ1-2; unclear D gene. The source of this sequence is a man in his sixties or seventies with COVID-19, enrolled during active disease. Sequencing was performed on peripheral blood. CDR3 nucleotides: TGTGCCAGCAGTTCGGGAGTTTGGCGCTACACCTTC. Protein sequence: CASSSGVWRYTF.